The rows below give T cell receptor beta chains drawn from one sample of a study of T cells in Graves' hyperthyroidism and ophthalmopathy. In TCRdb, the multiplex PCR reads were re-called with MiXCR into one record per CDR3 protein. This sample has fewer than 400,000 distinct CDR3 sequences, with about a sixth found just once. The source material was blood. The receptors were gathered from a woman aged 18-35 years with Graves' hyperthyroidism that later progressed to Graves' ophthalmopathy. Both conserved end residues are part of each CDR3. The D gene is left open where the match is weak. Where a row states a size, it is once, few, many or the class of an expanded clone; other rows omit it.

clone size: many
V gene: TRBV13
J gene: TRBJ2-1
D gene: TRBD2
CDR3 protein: CASSLASGRAVPYNEQFF
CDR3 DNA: TGTGCCAGCAGCTTAGCTAGCGGGAGGGCCGTACCTTACAATGAGCAGTTCTTC

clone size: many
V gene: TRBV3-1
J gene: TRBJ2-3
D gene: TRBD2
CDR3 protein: CASSRLAGGTDTQYF
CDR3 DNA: TGTGCCAGCAGCCGTCTAGCGGGAGGGACAGATACGCAGTATTTT

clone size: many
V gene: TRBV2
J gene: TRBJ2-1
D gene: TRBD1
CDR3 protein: CASRTGTGGYNEQFF
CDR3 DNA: TGTGCCAGCAGGACCGGGACAGGGGGCTACAATGAGCAGTTCTTC

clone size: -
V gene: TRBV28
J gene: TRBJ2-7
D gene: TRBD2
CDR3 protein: CASRGLAAPYEQYF
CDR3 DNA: TGTGCCAGCAGGGGACTAGCGGCTCCCTACGAGCAGTACTTC

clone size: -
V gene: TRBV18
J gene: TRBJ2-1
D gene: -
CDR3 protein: CASSPPTNYNEQFF
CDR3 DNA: TGTGCCAGCTCACCACCGACAAACTACAATGAGCAGTTCTTC

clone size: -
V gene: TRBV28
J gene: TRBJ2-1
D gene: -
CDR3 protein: CASSLRWASASSYNEQFF
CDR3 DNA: TGTGCCAGCAGTTTAAGGTGGGCTAGCGCGAGCTCCTACAATGAGCAGTTCTTC

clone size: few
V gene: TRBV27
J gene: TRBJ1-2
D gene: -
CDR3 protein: CASSLRGTDYGYTF
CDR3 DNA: TGTGCCAGCAGTTTAAGGGGGACGGATTATGGCTACACCTTC

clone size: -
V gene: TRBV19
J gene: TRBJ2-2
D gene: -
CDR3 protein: CASSLTSFLATYLTGGELFF
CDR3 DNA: TGTGCCAGTAGTCTAACATCGTTCCTCGCGACATATTTAACGGGCGGGGAGCTGTTTTTT

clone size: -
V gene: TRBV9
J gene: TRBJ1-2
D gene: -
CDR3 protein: CASSVTAIYGYTF
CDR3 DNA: TGTGCCAGCAGCGTAACGGCCATCTATGGCTACACCTTC

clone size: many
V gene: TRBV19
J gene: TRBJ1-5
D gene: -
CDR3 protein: CASSISGQLNQPQHF
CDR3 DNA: TGTGCCAGTAGTATTTCAGGGCAGCTGAATCAGCCCCAGCATTTT

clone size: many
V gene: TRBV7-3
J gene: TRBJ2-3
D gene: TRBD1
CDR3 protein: CASSRTGATDTQYF
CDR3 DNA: TGTGCCAGCAGCCGGACAGGGGCAACAGATACGCAGTATTTT

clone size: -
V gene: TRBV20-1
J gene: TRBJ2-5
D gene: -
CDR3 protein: CSAHPGPPYQETQYF
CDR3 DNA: TGCAGTGCCCACCCGGGACCCCCGTACCAAGAGACCCAGTACTTC

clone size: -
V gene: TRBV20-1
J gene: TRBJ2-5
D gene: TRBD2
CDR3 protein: CSAHMGGYQETQYF
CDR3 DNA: TGCAGTGCTCATATGGGGGGGTACCAAGAGACCCAGTACTTC

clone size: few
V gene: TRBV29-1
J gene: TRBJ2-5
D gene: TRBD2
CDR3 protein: CSVEGTGGGETQYF
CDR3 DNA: TGCAGCGTTGAAGGGACGGGAGGGGGGGAGACCCAGTACTTC

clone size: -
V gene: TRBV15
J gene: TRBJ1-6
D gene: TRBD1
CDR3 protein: CATSRPTGVNPPLHF
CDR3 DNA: TGTGCCACCAGCAGACCGACAGGGGTCAATCCACCCCTCCACTTT

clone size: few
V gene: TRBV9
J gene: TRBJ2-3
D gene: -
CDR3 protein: CASSVGSAMTDTQYF
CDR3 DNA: TGTGCCAGCAGCGTAGGCAGCGCCATGACAGATACGCAGTATTTT

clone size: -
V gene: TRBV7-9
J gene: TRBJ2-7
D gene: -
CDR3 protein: CASSLPHSYEQYF
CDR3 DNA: TGTGCCAGCAGCTTACCCCACTCCTACGAGCAGTACTTC

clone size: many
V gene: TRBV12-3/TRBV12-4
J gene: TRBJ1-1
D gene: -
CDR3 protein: CASTQTGMNTEAFF
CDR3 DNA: TGTGCCAGCACCCAGACAGGCATGAACACTGAAGCTTTCTTT

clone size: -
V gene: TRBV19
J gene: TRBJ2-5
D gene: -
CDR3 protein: CASSIGRGQGRYF
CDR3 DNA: TGTGCCAGTAGTATCGGAAGAGGACAAGGACGGTACTTC

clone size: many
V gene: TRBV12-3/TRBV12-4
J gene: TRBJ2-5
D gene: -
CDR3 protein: CASSLARRAETQYF
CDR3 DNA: TGTGCCAGCAGTTTAGCCCGACGCGCAGAGACCCAGTACTTC

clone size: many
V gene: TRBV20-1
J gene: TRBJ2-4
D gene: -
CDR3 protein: CSARPLTEGENIQYF
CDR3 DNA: TGCAGTGCTAGACCCCTAACCGAGGGCGAAAACATTCAGTACTTC

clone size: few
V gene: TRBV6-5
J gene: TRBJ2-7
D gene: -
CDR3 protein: CASSYYQGYEQYF
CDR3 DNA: TGTGCCAGCAGTTACTATCAGGGCTACGAGCAGTACTTC

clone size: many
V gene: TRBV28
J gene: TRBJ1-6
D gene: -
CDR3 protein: CASSFEGEGYNSPLHF
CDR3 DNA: TGTGCCAGCAGTTTTGAAGGGGAGGGTTATAATTCACCCCTCCACTTT

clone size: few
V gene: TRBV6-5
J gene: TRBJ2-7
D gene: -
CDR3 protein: CASSYDSSYEQYF
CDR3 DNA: TGTGCCAGCAGTTACGACAGCTCCTACGAGCAGTACTTC

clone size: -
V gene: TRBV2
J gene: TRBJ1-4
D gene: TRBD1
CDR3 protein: CASRDRGFELFF
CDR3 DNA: TGTGCCAGCAGGGACAGGGGATTCGAACTGTTTTTT

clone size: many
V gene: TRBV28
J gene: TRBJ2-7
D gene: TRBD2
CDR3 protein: CASSLLLAGGEEQYF
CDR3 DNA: TGTGCCAGCAGTTTACTACTAGCGGGAGGAGAGGAGCAGTACTTC

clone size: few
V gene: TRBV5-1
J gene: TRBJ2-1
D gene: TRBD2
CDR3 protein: CASSILAGEHEQFF
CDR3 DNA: TGCGCCAGCAGCATACTAGCGGGAGAGCATGAGCAGTTCTTC

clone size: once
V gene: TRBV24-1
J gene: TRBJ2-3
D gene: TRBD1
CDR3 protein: CATSDSRTGEADTQYF
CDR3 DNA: TGTGCCACCAGTGATTCTCGGACAGGGGAAGCGGATACGCAGTATTTT

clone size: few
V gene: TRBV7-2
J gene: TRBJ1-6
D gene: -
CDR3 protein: CASSRLPTGPYNSPLHF
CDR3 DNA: TGTGCCAGCAGCCGATTACCTACAGGACCCTATAATTCACCCCTCCACTTT

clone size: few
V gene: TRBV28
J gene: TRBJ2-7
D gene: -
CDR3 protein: CASTQVQTRSYEQYF
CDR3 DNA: TGTGCCAGCACCCAGGTCCAGACAAGGTCCTACGAGCAGTACTTC

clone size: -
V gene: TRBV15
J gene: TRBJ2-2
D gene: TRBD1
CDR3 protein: CATSTTRDRADTGELFF
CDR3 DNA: TGTGCCACCAGCACGACCCGGGACAGGGCTGACACCGGGGAGCTGTTTTTT

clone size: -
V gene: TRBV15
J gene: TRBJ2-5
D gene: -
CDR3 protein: CATSRTQGSETQYF
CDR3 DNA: TGTGCCACCAGCAGGACGCAGGGTTCAGAGACCCAGTACTTC

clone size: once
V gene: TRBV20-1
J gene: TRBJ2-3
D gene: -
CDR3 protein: CSANGGVVLSTDTQYF
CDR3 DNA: TGCAGTGCCAATGGGGGAGTAGTCCTAAGCACAGATACGCAGTATTTT

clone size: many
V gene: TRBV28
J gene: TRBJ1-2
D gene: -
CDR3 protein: CASSFGGAYYGYTF
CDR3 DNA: TGTGCCAGCAGTTTTGGTGGAGCCTACTATGGCTACACCTTC

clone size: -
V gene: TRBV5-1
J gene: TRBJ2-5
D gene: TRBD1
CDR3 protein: CASSPGTGGFAYF
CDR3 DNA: TGCGCCAGCAGCCCCGGGACAGGGGGCTTCGCGTACTTC

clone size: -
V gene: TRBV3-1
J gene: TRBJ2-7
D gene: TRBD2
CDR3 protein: CASRGGNEQYF
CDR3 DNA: TGTGCCAGCAGGGGGGGGAACGAGCAGTACTTC

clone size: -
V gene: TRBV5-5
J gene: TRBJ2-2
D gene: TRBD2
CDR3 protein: CASSWTSPPGELFF
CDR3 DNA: TGTGCCAGCAGCTGGACTAGCCCCCCCGGGGAGCTGTTTTTT